This T cell receptor beta chain was found in a study of siplizumab effects on memory and regulatory T cells. Overall study findings and caveats: Naive T cells seemed more diverse than memory cells and seemed major alloresponse contributors. Mappable alloreactive CD4+ clones came from Treg cells less than 70% of the time on average with siplizumab, against 25% to 30% in controls.

The germline V gene encodes CDR1 LNHDA and CDR2 SQIVND (reference sequence). The CDR3 extends over 13 amino acids. The assay was immunoSEQ multiplex PCR, and TCRdb's table has in-frame clones only and misses some. The sample has about 72,000 clones; more than 80% are singletons. Remarks on this clone: The target antigen is unknown.

The chain links TRBV19 to TRBJ2-5; D gene unclear. With the DNA end fitting TRBJ2-7 better, the J assignment may be wrong. The sequence derives from a human donor in good health. Sequencing used CD8+ T cells sorted from blood. The CDR3 coding sequence is TGTGCCAGTAGTTCTACCCACTTGAGCGAGCAGTACTTC. Amino acid sequence: CASSSTHLSEQYF.